This is a list of T cell receptor beta chains from one sample in a study of cytomegalovirus exposure and HLA in healthy donors. Generated by immunoSEQ multiplex PCR, the TCRdb table keeps only in-frame clones and is missing some. The sample carries some 170,000 clones, around nine tenths recorded once. Material: PBMCs. The receptor source for this set is a woman between 25 and 40 years old in good health and CMV-seronegative. Both conserved end residues are part of each CDR3. A D gene is named only where the DNA matches it firmly. A row's size may be missing; if present it is once, few, many or a size class.

J: TRBJ2-3; V: TRBV2; size: -; D: TRBD1; CDR3: CAAGDRFSTDTQYF; DNA: TGTGCCGCCGGGGACAGATTTAGCACAGATACGCAGTATTTT
J: TRBJ1-1; V: TRBV5-1; size: once; D: -; CDR3: CASRLQGDTEAFF; DNA: TGCGCCAGCAGGTTGCAGGGTGACACTGAAGCTTTCTTT
J: TRBJ1-5; V: TRBV27; size: -; D: -; CDR3: CASSLGGALENQPQHF; DNA: TGTGCCAGCAGTTTAGGGGGGGCGCTTGAGAATCAGCCCCAGCATTTT
J: TRBJ2-7; V: TRBV6-5; size: -; D: -; CDR3: CASSYGGQSDEQYF; DNA: TGTGCCAGCAGTTACGGCGGACAGTCTGACGAGCAGTACTTC
J: TRBJ2-7; V: TRBV2; size: -; D: -; CDR3: CASSDYPTVSSYEQYF; DNA: TGTGCCAGCAGTGATTACCCAACGGTTAGCTCCTACGAGCAGTACTTC
J: TRBJ2-3; V: TRBV7-8; size: -; D: -; CDR3: CASSLLAFVTGTPDTQYF; DNA: TGTGCCAGCAGCTTACTGGCGTTCGTGACTGGCACTCCGGATACGCAGTATTTT
J: TRBJ2-1; V: TRBV5-4; size: -; D: TRBD2; CDR3: CASSLAGGPHNEQFF; DNA: TGTGCCAGCAGCTTAGCGGGGGGGCCGCACAATGAGCAGTTCTTC
J: TRBJ2-3; V: TRBV5-4; size: -; D: -; CDR3: CASSLGIYTDTQYF; DNA: TGTGCCAGCAGCTTGGGTATCTACACAGATACGCAGTATTTT
J: TRBJ2-1; V: TRBV5-1; size: -; D: TRBD1; CDR3: CASSQGGFRPGQGANEQFF; DNA: TGCGCCAGCAGCCAGGGAGGATTTCGTCCGGGACAGGGGGCGAACGAGCAGTTCTTC
J: TRBJ1-2; V: TRBV27; size: -; D: TRBD1; CDR3: CASSSDADRGSYGYTF; DNA: TGTGCCAGCAGTAGCGACGCGGACAGGGGTTCATATGGCTACACCTTC
J: TRBJ2-7; V: TRBV7-2; size: -; D: TRBD2; CDR3: CASSSLWSGGYYEQYF; DNA: TGTGCCAGCAGCTCCCTTTGGAGCGGGGGGTACTACGAGCAGTACTTC
J: TRBJ1-5; V: TRBV7-2; size: -; D: -; CDR3: CASSFRGGDSNQPQHF; DNA: TGTGCCAGCAGCTTTCGGGGGGGGGATAGCAATCAGCCCCAGCATTTT
J: TRBJ1-5; V: TRBV19; size: -; D: TRBD1; CDR3: CASTGDRNGQPQHF; DNA: TGTGCCAGTACCGGGGACAGGAACGGCCAGCCCCAGCATTTT
J: TRBJ1-2; V: TRBV7-2; size: -; D: -; CDR3: CASSLQQVAPYGYTF; DNA: TGTGCCAGCAGCCTACAACAGGTCGCGCCCTATGGCTACACCTTC
J: TRBJ2-7; V: TRBV6-1; size: many; D: -; CDR3: CASSEGSGGGSYEQYF; DNA: TGTGCCAGCAGTGAAGGGTCGGGGGGCGGGTCCTACGAGCAGTACTTC
J: TRBJ2-3; V: TRBV5-4; size: -; D: TRBD1; CDR3: CASSPRTGEGTDTQYF; DNA: TGTGCCAGCAGCCCGCGGACAGGGGAAGGGACAGATACGCAGTATTTT
J: TRBJ1-6; V: TRBV5-6; size: -; D: -; CDR3: CASSLGPSPLHF; DNA: TGTGCCAGCAGCTTGGGGCCTTCACCCCTCCACTTT
J: TRBJ1-2; V: TRBV27; size: -; D: -; CDR3: CASSPGPYGYTF; DNA: TGTGCCAGCAGTCCTGGCCCTTATGGCTACACCTTC
J: TRBJ1-6; V: TRBV19; size: -; D: TRBD1; CDR3: CASSIRGPNSPLHF; DNA: TGTGCCAGTAGTATCAGGGGGCCCAATTCACCCCTCCACTTT
J: TRBJ2-1; V: TRBV5-6; size: -; D: -; CDR3: CASSSVVNQGITYNEQFF; DNA: TGTGCCAGCAGCTCCGTCGTCAATCAGGGAATCACCTACAATGAGCAGTTCTTC
J: TRBJ1-5; V: TRBV6-5; size: -; D: -; CDR3: CASSYKGNQPQHF; DNA: TGTGCCAGCAGCTACAAGGGGAATCAGCCCCAGCATTTT
J: TRBJ2-7; V: TRBV30; size: few; D: -; CDR3: CAWSVGELKGF; DNA: TGTGCCTGGAGTGTAGGTGAATTAAAGGGGTTC
J: TRBJ2-7; V: TRBV7-8; size: -; D: -; CDR3: CASSFSGFFGYEQYF; DNA: TGTGCCAGCAGCTTTTCAGGGTTCTTCGGGTACGAGCAGTACTTC
J: TRBJ2-1; V: TRBV6-5; size: -; D: -; CDR3: CASSPRPGADNEQFF; DNA: TGTGCCAGCAGTCCCCGTCCAGGGGCGGACAATGAGCAGTTCTTC
J: TRBJ2-3; V: TRBV27; size: -; D: -; CDR3: CASSPSRGKSTDTQYF; DNA: TGTGCCAGCAGCCCCTCCAGGGGCAAAAGCACAGATACGCAGTATTTT
J: TRBJ1-1; V: TRBV30; size: -; D: TRBD1; CDR3: CAWSVARTGGMNTEAFF; DNA: TGTGCCTGGAGTGTAGCCCGGACAGGGGGGATGAACACTGAAGCTTTCTTT
J: TRBJ2-7; V: TRBV6-5; size: -; D: TRBD1; CDR3: CASRGDSSYEQYF; DNA: TGTGCCAGCAGAGGGGACAGCTCCTACGAGCAGTACTTC
J: TRBJ2-7; V: TRBV4-2; size: -; D: TRBD2; CDR3: CASSQAAGGTYEQYF; DNA: TGTGCCAGCAGCCAAGCAGCGGGGGGTACCTACGAGCAGTACTTC
J: TRBJ1-5; V: TRBV6-5; size: -; D: -; CDR3: CASSQGNQPQHF; DNA: TGTGCCAGCAGCCAGGGGAATCAGCCCCAGCATTTT
J: TRBJ2-1; V: TRBV9; size: once; D: TRBD2; CDR3: CASSVDSGGYNEQFF; DNA: TGTGCCAGCAGCGTAGATAGCGGGGGCTACAATGAGCAGTTCTTC
J: TRBJ1-1; V: TRBV30; size: -; D: -; CDR3: CAWTGTIPTEAFF; DNA: TGTGCCTGGACCGGGACTATCCCCACTGAAGCTTTCTTT
J: TRBJ2-7; V: TRBV4-1; size: -; D: -; CDR3: CASSQAGSGYEQYF; DNA: TGCGCCAGCAGCCAAGCAGGGTCTGGCTACGAGCAGTACTTC
J: TRBJ2-7; V: TRBV4-1; size: -; D: -; CDR3: CASSLSDSAYEQYF; DNA: TGCGCCAGCAGCCTATCGGACAGTGCCTACGAGCAGTACTTC
J: TRBJ2-1; V: TRBV10-3; size: -; D: TRBD2; CDR3: CAISPGGGSSYNEQFF; DNA: TGTGCCATCAGTCCAGGCGGGGGTAGCTCCTACAATGAGCAGTTCTTC
J: TRBJ2-1; V: TRBV5-1; size: -; D: TRBD2; CDR3: CASSFIAGTSYNEQFF; DNA: TGCGCCAGCAGCTTTATAGCGGGGACTAGTTACAATGAGCAGTTCTTC
J: TRBJ1-3; V: TRBV9; size: -; D: -; CDR3: CASSSEASGNTIYF; DNA: TGTGCCAGCAGCTCCGAAGCCTCTGGAAACACCATATATTTT
J: TRBJ1-1; V: TRBV5-6; size: -; D: TRBD1; CDR3: CASLRSYRGNTEAFF; DNA: TGTGCCAGCCTCCGAAGTTACAGGGGAAACACTGAAGCTTTCTTT
J: TRBJ2-3; V: TRBV7-6; size: -; D: -; CDR3: CASRGGDRDVFSDTQYF; DNA: TGTGCCAGCAGGGGGGGAGACAGGGATGTGTTCTCAGATACGCAGTATTTT
J: TRBJ1-2; V: TRBV27; size: -; D: -; CDR3: CASSFGETYGYTF; DNA: TGTGCCAGCAGTTTCGGGGAGACGTATGGCTACACCTTC
J: TRBJ1-2; V: TRBV4-1; size: -; D: TRBD1; CDR3: CASSQEVSQGARYGYTF; DNA: TGCGCCAGCAGCCAAGAAGTGTCCCAGGGGGCACGCTATGGCTACACCTTC
J: TRBJ1-4; V: TRBV5-6; size: -; D: -; CDR3: CASSLYATNEKLFF; DNA: TGTGCCAGCAGCTTGTATGCAACTAATGAAAAACTGTTTTTT
J: TRBJ1-3; V: TRBV5-6; size: -; D: TRBD1; CDR3: CASSLGFQGAPGNTIYF; DNA: TGTGCCAGCAGCTTGGGATTCCAGGGGGCGCCTGGAAACACCATATATTTT
J: TRBJ2-3; V: TRBV11-3; size: -; D: TRBD1; CDR3: CASSVPGQPDTQYF; DNA: TGTGCCAGCAGCGTCCCGGGACAGCCAGATACGCAGTATTTT
J: TRBJ2-5; V: TRBV2; size: -; D: -; CDR3: CASSGDGVETQYF; DNA: TGTGCCAGCAGCGGGGATGGGGTAGAGACCCAGTACTTC
J: TRBJ1-2; V: TRBV7-9; size: -; D: TRBD1; CDR3: CASSLALVDRAYYGYTF; DNA: TGTGCCAGCAGCTTAGCCCTGGTCGACAGGGCCTACTATGGCTACACCTTC
J: TRBJ2-1; V: TRBV5-5; size: -; D: -; CDR3: CASSFRGDPYNEQFF; DNA: TGTGCCAGCAGCTTTCGCGGGGACCCTTACAATGAGCAGTTCTTC